Each of the 7 T cell receptor beta chains below was sequenced from the same sample in a study of blood T cells in healthy people across ages. A J-beta primer mix and a sample-barcoded 5' primer were used in a second PCR of about 6 to 12 cycles. MiXCR, applied by TCRdb to the 5' RACE reads, yields one record per CDR3 protein. The repertoire has approximately 1,700,000 distinct CDR3 sequences, about two fifths of them found once; the top ten carry roughly 23%. Material: blood. These receptor sequences come from a human donor in good health.

This clonotype was detected only a few times. This chain connects TRBV7-9 to TRBJ2-5, with D possibly TRBD1 on 5 matching bases. The V gene's germline CDR1 is SEHNR and CDR2 FQNEAQ (reference sequence). The CDR3 has 15 amino acids. V was cut by 1 base and J by 4 bases, with 13 bases left in between. Written as DNA, the CDR3 is TGTGCCAGCAGCTTAGTAGGGGTTGGGCGAGAGACCCAGTACTTC. Encoded protein: CASSLVGVGRETQYF.

V usage is TRBV28 and J usage is TRBJ2-3; 7 bases line up with TRBD2. The CDR3 loop spans 16 amino acids. Germline V gives CDR1 MDHEN, CDR2 SYDVKM. The junction had 16 bases not matched to a gene; V was cut back by 5 bases and J by 8 bases. The CDR3 here is CASSLVGRGGWGTQYF. The DNA for the CDR3 is TGTGCCAGCAGTCTAGTTGGTCGCGGGGGTTGGGGTACGCAGTATTTT.

The V call is TRBV9, the J call TRBJ1-2; possibly TRBD1 for D (5 bases). This CDR3 has 17 residues. V was cut by 1 base and J by 2 bases, with 18 bases left in between. In germline, CDR1 is SGDLS, CDR2 YYNGEE. The CDR3 loop is CASSVSDTLLSNYGYTF. The CDR3 nucleotides are TGTGCCAGCAGCGTATCGGACACGCTCCTTTCCAACTATGGCTACACCTTC.

This chain uses TRBV12-3 or TRBV12-4 with TRBJ2-5; TRBD1 might be the D (5 bases). The CDR3 has 14 amino acids. V dropped 3 bases and J dropped 1 base, with 9 bases sitting between them. CDR3 amino acids: CASSLTVLQETQYF. The CDR3 nucleotides read TGTGCCAGCAGTTTGACAGTACTCCAAGAGACCCAGTACTTC.

This rearrangement joins TRBV20-1 to TRBJ2-4; D tentatively reads TRBD1 or TRBD2 (5 bases each). From germline, CDR1 is DFQATT and CDR2 SNEGSKA (reference sequence). CDR3 length equals 16 residues. V shed 1 base and J shed 0 bases, with 13 bases lying between them. The CDR3 spells CSARAPGTEAKNIQYF. The CDR3 nucleotides are TGCAGTGCTAGAGCCCCCGGGACCGAAGCCAAAAACATTCAGTACTTC.

Worth noting for this clonotype: Because the CDR3 is missing its conserved closing phenylalanine or tryptophan, this is likely a read error. This sequence joins TRBV12-3 or TRBV12-4 and TRBJ2-1; 7 bases are a match to TRBD2. The CDR3 runs to 17 residues. The ends lost 2 bases at V and 5 bases at J; junction bases unmatched: 12. CDR3 in amino acids: CASSLLVGGGSHNEQFV. The DNA for the CDR3 is TGTGCCAGCAGTTTACTAGTTGGCGGGGGTTCTCACAATGAGCAGTTCGTC.

This chain uses TRBV4-2 with TRBJ2-6; 7 bases are shared with TRBD1. V was pared by 3 bases and J by 2 bases, with 4 bases of the junction left unmatched. The CDR3 length is 16 residues. Germline V lookup: CDR1 LGHNA, CDR2 YNFKEQ. The CDR3 coding sequence is TGTGCCAGCAGCCAGGATGACAGGGCTGGGGCCAACGTCCTGACTTTC. This encodes CASSQDDRAGANVLTF.